Listed below are T cell receptor beta chains from one sample, sequenced in a study of cytomegalovirus exposure and HLA in healthy donors. Clones were sequenced by immunoSEQ multiplex PCR, and TCRdb holds only the in-frame ones, with some missing. This sample carries more than 150,000 clones, over 65% of them seen once, and the ten largest clones take under 7.5%. Specimen: PBMCs. The receptors originated from a man between 18 and 29 years old in good health and CMV-seropositive. CDR3s leave out the opening cysteine and the closing phenylalanine or tryptophan. Each record gives: CDR3 protein, clone size, D gene, V gene. The D gene is left open where the match is weak. Clone size is stated in some rows and not others, as once, few, many or a class when expanded.

ASSGGVAGVEQY	NA	TRBD2	TRBV9
ATSRDRGGSYEQY	NA	TRBD2	TRBV15
ASRIGDSLTDTQY	NA	NA	TRBV27
ASSRLGGDLGEQY	NA	NA	TRBV19
ASSSGTPFYEQY	NA	NA	TRBV7-2
SVEGTRTYEQY	NA	NA	TRBV29-1
ATSRERQGRTHEQF	few	TRBD1	TRBV15
ASSSTTGSSYEQY	few	NA	TRBV6-6
AWRPSAPGLF	NA	NA	TRBV30
ASLGWTVGTDTQY	NA	NA	TRBV28
ASSVDGGTGEASTDTQY	NA	NA	TRBV9
ASSHRVGSNQPQH	once	NA	TRBV27
ASSLLAGYTGELF	NA	TRBD2	TRBV13
AIKPPDSGELF	NA	NA	TRBV10-3
ASSARLAGGRQF	NA	TRBD2	TRBV9
ASSLGGERAQY	NA	NA	TRBV13
ASSAPGLGKETQY	NA	TRBD2	TRBV7-3
ASSLRVRGTIY	NA	NA	TRBV13
ASGLAGTGELF	NA	TRBD2	TRBV28
ASSLGPGTSTDTQY	NA	NA	TRBV5-1
ARRKSKSPQH	NA	NA	TRBV25-1
ASSLVRGLQETQY	NA	TRBD1	TRBV7-8
ASSPPNRDSQETQY	NA	TRBD1	TRBV18
AWSVVGGETQH	NA	NA	TRBV30
ASSLGAYGYT	once	NA	TRBV28
ASSYWQGKNEQF	NA	NA	TRBV6-5
ASSPTGAYEQY	NA	NA	TRBV6-6
ASSIDPGELPRQPQH	NA	NA	TRBV19
ATYGPPFYNEQF	NA	NA	TRBV15
ASSEGWSGETQY	once	NA	TRBV6-1
ASSYSVDSPNEQY	NA	NA	TRBV6-5
ASTSPGGGTDTQY	NA	TRBD2	TRBV28
ASLRPGQGLLGPQH	NA	TRBD1	TRBV28
ASAGLLNEQF	NA	NA	TRBV6-1
ASSYVGSSTDTQY	NA	NA	TRBV6-5
ASSPGGVTDTQY	many	TRBD2	TRBV6-1
ASGDWEGQF	NA	TRBD2	TRBV4-1
ATRLAEYTGELF	NA	TRBD2	TRBV6-4
ASSTLADRVQF	NA	TRBD1	TRBV11-1
ASSPGTSGSPPYEQY	NA	TRBD2	TRBV7-3
ASSAGGLSYEQY	NA	TRBD2	TRBV4-3
ARGRGHEQY	NA	TRBD1	TRBV19
ASSLAQTEAF	NA	NA	TRBV7-2
ALDTGTGTYNEQF	NA	TRBD1	TRBV30
ASRLAGGPKDEQY	NA	TRBD2	TRBV5-6
ASNTGDGTDTQY	NA	NA	TRBV9
ASRQGGSNYGYT	NA	TRBD1	TRBV28
ASSSGQLFNYGYT	NA	TRBD1	TRBV5-6
ASRSGGSYLDTQY	NA	TRBD1	TRBV7-8
ASSPQGRETQY	NA	NA	TRBV6-5
ASGGGTDTQY	NA	NA	TRBV28
ASSIGGLTGELF	NA	NA	TRBV19